Following are 27 T cell receptor beta chains from one sample sequenced in a study of T cell clones after liver transplantation. Profiling relied on immunoSEQ multiplex PCR, and the TCRdb table lists in-frame clones only, not all of them. The sample records 20,000 to 25,000 clones, about 93% being singletons. The starting material was CD8+ T cells from blood, obtained less than 27 months after liver transplant. The receptors stem from a human patient who received a liver transplant. Some T cells may be graft donor cells.

The J gene is TRBJ2-3, the V gene TRBV6-5, with D unresolved. V lost 0 bases and J 1 base, leaving 8 bases between the germline ends. The CDR3 extends over 15 amino acids. Germline V gene lookup returns CDR1 MNHEY and CDR2 SVGAGI. As DNA, the CDR3 is TGTGCCAGCAGTTACTCGACGAGCCGCACAGATACGCAGTATTTT. Its translation is CASSYSTSRTDTQYF.

V gene TRBV6-1 combines with J gene TRBJ1-5; D remains ambiguous. Between the trimmed V and J ends, which lost 7 bases and 3 bases, there was a span of 16 bases. This CDR3 contains 15 residues. Looked up from germline, CDR1 is MNHNS and CDR2 is SASEGT. CDR3 bases: TGTGCCAGCACCTTTTTCGTCGGTCTCAATCAGCCCCAGCATTTT. This sequence encodes CASTFFVGLNQPQHF.

The rearrangement links TRBV11-3 to TRBJ2-7, with TRBD2 matching 7 bases. Germline CDR1 reads SGHNT; CDR2 reads YENEEA. V trimming: 5 bases; J trimming: 1 base; junction bases outside the gene matches: 5. CDR3 length: 14 amino acids. The CDR3 loop reads CASSPPSGSYEQYF. The CDR3 DNA reads as TGTGCCAGCAGCCCGCCTAGCGGATCCTACGAGCAGTACTTC.

This sequence joins TRBV5-1 and TRBJ1-3, with D hard to call. The CDR3 has 15 residues. V gave up 0 bases and J gave up 2 bases, with 9 bases separating them. Germline CDR1 SGHRS, CDR2 YFSETQ. Here the CDR3 reads CASSLVAPAGNTIYF. CDR3 DNA: TGCGCCAGCAGCTTGGTCGCCCCCGCTGGAAACACCATATATTTT. Drawing the rest from reference TRBV5-1 and TRBJ1-3, the complete variable domain is KAGVTQTPRYLIKTRGQQVTLSCSPISGHRSVSWYQQTPGQGLQFLFEYFSETQRNKGNFPGRFSGRQFSNSRSEMNVSTLELGDSALYLCASSLVAPAGNTIYFGEGSWLTVV.

The rearrangement links TRBV7-2 to TRBJ2-1, with TRBD2 matching 8 bases. Trimming cost V 4 bases and J 12 bases; bases outside gene matches: 17. The CDR3 has 16 amino acids. Germline values: CDR1 SGHTA, CDR2 FQGNSA. The CDR3: CASSSLTSGSQWGQFF. DNA of the CDR3: TGTGCCAGCAGCTCGCTTACTAGCGGATCACAATGGGGGCAGTTCTTC. The variable domain in full, with the rest retrieved from reference TRBV7-2 and TRBJ2-1, is GAGVSQSPSNKVTEKGKDVELRCDPISGHTALYWYRQSLGQGLEFLIYFQGNSAPDKSGLPSDRFSAERTGGSVSTLTIQRTQQEDSAVYLCASSSLTSGSQWGQFFGPGTRLTVL.

The CDR3 protein is CAGEGAAFDEQYF. In nucleotides, the CDR3 is TGTGCCGGCGAGGGCGCAGCGTTCGACGAGCAGTACTTC. The chain joins TRBV7-9 to TRBJ2-7, with TRBD2 as a possible D gene (5 bases). The germline gives CDR1 SEHNR, CDR2 FQNEAQ (reference sequence). V was clipped by 11 bases and J by 5 bases, with 19 bases between them. The CDR3 loop spans 13 amino acids.

The chain combines TRBV7-9 with TRBJ1-1, with D possibly TRBD1 on 5 matching bases. In germline, CDR1 is SEHNR, CDR2 FQNEAQ (reference sequence). The CDR3 covers 13 residues. Trimming shortened V by 5 bases and J by 6 bases, and 13 bases separated the two germline ends. CDR3 protein: CASSPKDKAEAFF. CDR3 bases: TGTGCCAGCAGCCCCAAGGACAAGGCTGAAGCTTTCTTT.

The chain carries TRBV12-2 and TRBJ2-1; TRBD2 was called by the table and not checked on the DNA. TRBV12-2 is a recognized pseudogene. The CDR3 is 17 residues long. Here the CDR3 reads CASRLTILVSSYNEQFF. The CDR3 DNA reads TGTGCAAGTCGCTTAACCATACTGGTTTCCTCCTACAATGAGCAGTTCTTC.

The chain employs TRBV7-9 and TRBJ1-1, with D unclear. Germline CDR1 reads SEHNR; CDR2 reads FQNEAQ (reference sequence). Between the trimmed V and J ends, which lost 5 bases and 7 bases, there was a span of 14 bases. This CDR3 comprises 13 residues. DNA for the CDR3: TGTGCCAGCAGCCCCCCCGAGACATTTGAAGCTTTCTTT. Amino acid sequence: CASSPPETFEAFF.

This chain connects TRBV30 to TRBJ1-2; D is undetermined. The V end lost 3 bases, the J end lost 4 bases, and 15 bases lay between the germline ends. Germline assignment: CDR1 GTSNPN and CDR2 SVGIG (reference sequence). There are 14 residues in the CDR3. Here the CDR3 reads CAWSPFGEGYGYTF. The CDR3 nucleotides are TGTGCCTGGAGCCCCTTCGGGGAGGGCTATGGCTACACCTTC.

This chain uses TRBV13 with TRBJ2-7, with D possibly TRBD2 on 5 matching bases. CDR1 is PRHDT, CDR2 FYEKMQ, per germline (reference sequence). CDR3 size: 15 residues. V dropped 5 bases and J dropped 7 bases, with 21 bases sitting between them. CDR3 protein: CASSVMSGTGREQYF. Written as DNA, the CDR3 is TGTGCCAGCAGCGTAATGAGCGGTACGGGCAGAGAGCAGTACTTC.

The chain carries TRBV27 and TRBJ2-1, with 8 bases matching TRBD2. CDR1 and CDR2 (germline): MNHEY, SMNVEV (reference sequence). The CDR3 contains 15 residues. The ends lost 3 bases at V and 4 bases at J; junction bases unmatched: 5. The CDR3 nucleotides read TGTGCCAGCAGTTTCGTGGGGACTAGTTACAATGAGCAGTTCTTC. Protein product: CASSFVGTSYNEQFF.

This sequence joins TRBV6-5 and TRBJ2-7; D might be TRBD1 or TRBD2, each matching 5 bases. V was shortened by 0 bases and J by 3 bases, with 9 bases between the two germline ends. Per germline, CDR1 MNHEY and CDR2 SVGAGI. The CDR3 runs 14 residues. The CDR3 sequence: CASSYSGTHYEQYF. CDR3 nucleotide sequence: TGTGCCAGCAGTTACTCCGGGACCCACTACGAGCAGTACTTC.

The rearrangement links TRBV30 to TRBJ2-6, with 9 bases matching TRBD2. The V segment lost 0 bases and the J segment 0 bases; nucleotides outside the gene matches: 3. In germline, CDR1 is GTSNPN, CDR2 SVGIG (reference sequence). This CDR3 contains 17 residues. CDR3 region: CAWSVTSGSSGANVLTF. The CDR3 DNA is TGTGCCTGGAGTGTGACTAGCGGAAGCTCTGGGGCCAACGTCCTGACTTTC. Full variable domain (missing parts from reference TRBV30 and TRBJ2-6): SQTIHQWPATLVQPVGSPLSLECTVEGTSNPNLYWYRQAAGRGLQLLFYSVGIGQISSEVPQNLSASRPQDRQFILSSKKLLLSDSGFYLCAWSVTSGSSGANVLTFGAGSRLTVL.

This chain connects TRBV6-6 to TRBJ1-1; 7 bases match TRBD1. The CDR3 sequence is 13 residues long. V dropped 4 bases and J dropped 7; count of bases not matched to a gene: 6. Germline CDR1 and CDR2: MNHNY and SVGAGI (reference sequence). CDR3 coding DNA: TGTGCCAGCAGTTTTTCCCGGGACAGTGAAGCTTTCTTT. Amino acid sequence: CASSFSRDSEAFF.

The V call is TRBV7-2, the J call TRBJ2-1, with 7 positions matching TRBD2. V lost 2 bases to trimming and J lost 0 bases; unmatched junction nucleotides: 4. CDR1 is SGHTA, CDR2 FQGNSA, per germline. This CDR3 has 16 residues. The CDR3 spells CASSLRSGNSYNEQFF. CDR3 nucleotides: TGTGCCAGCAGCTTACGGAGCGGGAACTCCTACAATGAGCAGTTCTTC.

V usage is TRBV4-1 and J usage is TRBJ2-1, with D perhaps TRBD2 (5 bases). Germline CDR1 reads MGHRA; CDR2 reads YSYEKL. V gave up 4 bases and J gave up 3 bases, with 13 bases separating them. This CDR3 region has 15 residues. The CDR3 is CASSLSAAGYNEQFF. CDR3 nucleotide sequence: TGCGCCAGCAGCCTTTCCGCCGCGGGCTACAATGAGCAGTTCTTC.

The chain links TRBV9 to TRBJ2-1; possible D gene TRBD2, 6 bases. V was trimmed by 0 bases and J by 2 bases, leaving 9 bases between them. The CDR3 totals 15 residues. Germline CDR1 SGDLS, CDR2 YYNGEE. The CDR3 DNA sequence: TGTGCCAGCAGCGTAGGGAGGGTCACCTACAATGAGCAGTTCTTC. Amino acids: CASSVGRVTYNEQFF.

This clone was found once. The chain uses TRBV7-6 and TRBJ1-2, with D hard to call. Germline-derived CDR1 and CDR2 are SGHVS and FNYEAQ. The CDR3 is 15 amino acids. V was pared by 2 bases and J by 3 bases, with 13 bases between. The CDR3 sequence: CASSLSSGYDYGYTF. The CDR3 DNA follows: TGTGCCAGCAGCTTAAGCTCCGGGTACGACTATGGCTACACCTTC.

The rearrangement uses TRBV27 and TRBJ2-7, with TRBD2 identical over 11 bases. Trimming cost V 4 bases and J 6 bases; bases outside gene matches: 5. Germline V gene sequence: CDR1 MNHEY, CDR2 SMNVEV (reference sequence). The CDR3 covers 14 residues. The DNA of the CDR3 is TGTGCCAGCAGTTCACTAGCGGGAGTAGTCGAGCAGTACTTC. Its protein is CASSSLAGVVEQYF.

This clone is labeled medium-sized (0.01 to 0.1%). The chain couples TRBV2 to TRBJ1-5, with D unclear. Between the trimmed V and J ends, which lost 2 bases and 0 bases, there was a span of 5 bases. This CDR3 has 14 amino acids. CDR1 and CDR2 from the germline V gene are SNHLY and FYNNEI. CDR3 coding DNA: TGTGCCAGCAGTGAATCCTTTAGCAATCAGCCCCAGCATTTT. Encoded protein: CASSESFSNQPQHF.

The chain links TRBV27 to TRBJ2-1; D gene ambiguous. The CDR3 has 14 residues. The V and J ends lost 3 bases and 6 bases respectively, with 12 bases between them. Germline V CDR1 and CDR2: MNHEY, SMNVEV (reference sequence). The CDR3 loop reads CASSFGDPGNEQFF. The CDR3 DNA follows: TGTGCCAGCAGTTTCGGCGACCCGGGCAATGAGCAGTTCTTC.

This rearrangement joins TRBV6-1 to TRBJ1-5, with TRBD1 matching 12 bases. This CDR3 contains 15 residues. The junction had 2 bases not matched to a gene; V was cut back by 6 bases and J by 2 bases. Germline-derived CDR1 and CDR2 are MNHNS and SASEGT. Here the CDR3 reads CASRGTGGGNQPQHF. CDR3 DNA: TGTGCCAGCAGGGGGACAGGGGGCGGCAATCAGCCCCAGCATTTT.

The V and J genes are TRBV30 and TRBJ2-7; the D is unclear. Germline V gives CDR1 GTSNPN, CDR2 SVGIG (reference sequence). The CDR3 spans 14 residues. The ends were cut back, 3 bases at V and 1 base at J, with 13 bases in the middle. CDR3 loop: CAWRLTTRSYEQYF. The CDR3 DNA sequence: TGTGCCTGGAGGCTGACAACGCGGTCCTACGAGCAGTACTTC. The full variable domain, rest sourced from reference TRBV30 and TRBJ2-7, is SQTIHQWPATLVQPVGSPLSLECTVEGTSNPNLYWYRQAAGRGLQLLFYSVGIGQISSEVPQNLSASRPQDRQFILSSKKLLLSDSGFYLCAWRLTTRSYEQYFGPGTRLTVT.

This chain links TRBV7-9 with TRBJ2-1; D not resolved. Germline V gene sequence: CDR1 SEHNR, CDR2 FQNEAQ (reference sequence). The V and J ends lost 5 bases and 5 bases respectively, with 19 bases between them. The CDR3 covers 16 residues. The CDR3 here is CASSPPGSSPNNEQFF. For the CDR3, the DNA is TGTGCCAGCAGCCCCCCCGGCAGCTCCCCTAACAATGAGCAGTTCTTC. The full variable domain, completed using reference TRBV7-9 and TRBJ2-1, is DTGVSQNPRHKITKRGQNVTFRCDPISEHNRLYWYRQTLGQGPEFLTYFQNEAQLEKSRLLSDRFSAERPKGSFSTLEIQRTEQGDSAMYLCASSPPGSSPNNEQFFGPGTRLTVL.

The rearrangement joins TRBV28 to TRBJ2-7, with 7 bases identical to TRBD2. V trimming: 4 bases; J trimming: 0 bases; junction bases outside the gene matches: 3. The germline V gene encodes CDR1 MDHEN and CDR2 SYDVKM. There are 14 residues in the CDR3. The DNA of the CDR3 is TGTGCCAGCAGTTATGGGGGGGGCTCCTACGAGCAGTACTTC. It translates to CASSYGGGSYEQYF.

The chain has TRBV4-2 and TRBJ2-1; D remains unclear. Germline V gene sequence: CDR1 LGHNA, CDR2 YNFKEQ. The CDR3 spans 15 residues. V was clipped by 0 bases and J by 10 bases, with 16 bases between them. CDR3 sequence (DNA): TGTGCCAGCAGCCAAGATCCGACGACTTCAAAAGAGCAGTTCTTC. Translated: CASSQDPTTSKEQFF.